This T cell receptor (beta chain) was identified in a study of sequential checkpoint blockade in melanoma. Indicated treatment: randomized to nivolumab then ipilimumab (arm A) or the reverse (arm B). Profiling relied on immunoSEQ multiplex PCR, and the TCRdb table lists in-frame clones only, not all of them. The sample has approximately 8,800 clones, under 25% seen once. The V and J ends lost 9 bases and 1 base respectively, with 12 bases between them. This CDR3 has 13 residues. Germline V gene data show CDR1 as MNHGY and CDR2 as SAAAGT. This TCR came from a human donor with melanoma. This chain connects TRBV6-8 to TRBJ1-1, with unresolved D. This sample comprised tumor tissue (inferred from file names), obtained from a patient given nivolumab and ipilimumab in sequence. The CDR3 nucleotides are TGTGCCAGTCCGGACGGTACGAACACTGAAGCTTTCTTT. It yields the protein CASPDGTNTEAFF.